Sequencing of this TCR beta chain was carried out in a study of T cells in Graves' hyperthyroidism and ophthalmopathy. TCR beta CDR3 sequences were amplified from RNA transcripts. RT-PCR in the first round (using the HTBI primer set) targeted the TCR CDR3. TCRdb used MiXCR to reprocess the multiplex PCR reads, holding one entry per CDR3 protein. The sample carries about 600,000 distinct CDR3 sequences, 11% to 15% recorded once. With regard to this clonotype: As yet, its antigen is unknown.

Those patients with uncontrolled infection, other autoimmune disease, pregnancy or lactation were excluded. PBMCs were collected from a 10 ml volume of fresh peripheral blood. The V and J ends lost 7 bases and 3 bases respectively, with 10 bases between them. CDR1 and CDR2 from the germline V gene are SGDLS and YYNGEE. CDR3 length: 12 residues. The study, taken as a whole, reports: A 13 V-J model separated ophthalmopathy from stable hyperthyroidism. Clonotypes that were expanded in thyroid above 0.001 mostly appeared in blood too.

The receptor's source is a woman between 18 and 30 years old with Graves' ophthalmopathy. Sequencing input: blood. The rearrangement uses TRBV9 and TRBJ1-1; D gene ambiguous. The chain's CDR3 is CASAGVDTEAFF. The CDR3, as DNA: TGTGCCAGCGCAGGAGTGGACACTGAAGCTTTCTTT. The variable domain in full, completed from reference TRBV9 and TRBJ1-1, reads DSGVTQTPKHLITATGQRVTLRCSPRSGDLSVYWYQQSLDQGLQFLIQYYNGEERAKGNILERFSAQQFPDLHSELNLSSLELGDSALYFCASAGVDTEAFFGQGTRLTVV.